Presented here are 12 T cell receptor beta chains from one specimen sequenced in a study of OX40 agonist ivuxolimab in advanced cancers. Libraries were prepared by immunoSEQ multiplex PCR; TCRdb keeps only in-frame clonotypes and omits some of them. The sample includes under 65,000 clones, less than 95% of them seen just once. The sample was CD4+ or CD8+ T cells sorted from blood, taken in a trial of the OX40 agonist ivuxolimab. The receptors here all came from an adult with an advanced solid tumor such as melanoma, head and neck, liver or kidney cancer.

The V and J genes are TRBV29-1 and TRBJ2-7; tentatively, D is TRBD1 or TRBD2 (5 bases each). V was cut by 2 bases and J by 2 bases, with 10 bases left in between. CDR1 and CDR2 (germline): SQVTM, ANQGSEA. The CDR3 loop spans 13 amino acids. CDR3 loop: CSVEPGPPYEQYF. The CDR3 DNA is TGCAGCGTTGAACCGGGACCTCCCTACGAGCAGTACTTC.

This chain joins TRBV23-1 and TRBJ2-6, with D perhaps TRBD2 (5 bases). TRBV23-1 is an open reading frame whose function is uncertain. Trimming stripped 6 bases from V and 4 bases from J, with 13 bases between. This CDR3 has 15 residues. The DNA for the CDR3 is TGCGCCAGCAGCTCCCCCCGGGAAGGGGCCAACGTCCTGACTTTC. Its protein is CASSSPREGANVLTF.

The chain links TRBV19 to TRBJ1-1, with D unresolved. The germline V and J ends were trimmed by 7 bases and 0 bases, with 12 bases remaining between them. CDR1 is LNHDA and CDR2 is SQIVND in the germline V gene (reference sequence). The CDR3 has 14 residues. Here the CDR3 DNA reads TGTGCCAGTATTAGTGTGGCAATGAACACTGAAGCTTTCTTT. This codes for CASISVAMNTEAFF.

The rearrangement uses TRBV7-9 and TRBJ1-1; a possible D gene is TRBD1 (6 bases). The CDR3 length is 16 residues. Per the germline V gene, CDR1 is SEHNR and CDR2 is FQNEAQ (reference sequence). V shed 0 bases and J shed 1 base, with 12 bases lying between them. The CDR3 protein is CASSLARDTRNTEAFF. In DNA, the CDR3 is TGTGCCAGCAGCTTAGCAAGGGACACCCGGAACACTGAAGCTTTCTTT.

The rearrangement uses TRBV5-1 and TRBJ2-7; D is tentatively TRBD1 or TRBD2 (6 bases each). This CDR3 contains 14 residues. Germline V lookup: CDR1 SGHRS, CDR2 YFSETQ. Deletions cut 4 bases from V and 5 bases from J, with 16 bases between. As DNA, the CDR3 is TGCGCCAGCAGCGGGGGGCTAAGACAGGACGAGCAGTACTTC. It translates to CASSGGLRQDEQYF.

The CDR3 protein is CASSLRTSGRANTGELFF. The CDR3 DNA is TGCGCCAGCAGCTTACGGACTAGCGGGAGGGCCAACACCGGGGAGCTGTTTTTT. The V gene is TRBV5-1, the J gene TRBJ2-2, with TRBD2 matching 15 bases. V lost 2 bases to trimming and J lost 2 bases; unmatched junction nucleotides: 4. Germline V lookup: CDR1 SGHRS, CDR2 YFSETQ. The CDR3 extends over 18 amino acids.

This chain connects TRBV6-5 to TRBJ2-7; 10 bases align to TRBD2. This CDR3 is 15 amino acids long. V was pared by 6 bases and J by 3 bases, with 8 bases of the junction left unmatched. Looked up from germline, CDR1 is MNHEY and CDR2 is SVGAGI. The chain's CDR3 is CASRTPASGSYEQYF. CDR3 DNA: TGTGCCAGCAGAACTCCGGCTAGCGGGAGCTACGAGCAGTACTTC.

The rearrangement links TRBV7-6 to TRBJ2-1; TRBD2 might be the D (6 bases). The V gene's germline CDR1 is SGHVS and CDR2 FNYEAQ. The CDR3 consists of 17 residues. V shed 5 bases and J shed 5 bases, with 22 bases lying between them. The CDR3 DNA is TGTGCCAGCAGCCGCCGCGGTGGCGGGGCGATGAACAATGAGCAGTTCTTC. Translation: CASSRRGGGAMNNEQFF.

The chain couples TRBV4-3 to TRBJ2-7; 8 bases align to TRBD2. The CDR3 contains 15 residues. J lost 5 bases, V lost 0 bases, and 6 bases had no gene match. The germline gives CDR1 LGHNA, CDR2 YSLEER. The chain's CDR3 is CASSQDPSGSNEQYF. The CDR3 DNA sequence: TGCGCCAGCAGCCAAGATCCCAGCGGGAGCAACGAGCAGTACTTC.

This chain joins TRBV27 and TRBJ2-1; 10 bases are shared with TRBD2. The CDR3 runs 16 residues. Germline V gene sequence: CDR1 MNHEY, CDR2 SMNVEV (reference sequence). Trimming removed 3 bases from V and 5 bases from J; junction bases left unmatched: 7. The CDR3 loop reads CASSFLASGGNNEQFF. DNA of the CDR3: TGTGCCAGCAGTTTTCTCGCTAGCGGGGGAAACAATGAGCAGTTCTTC.

The chain links TRBV27 to TRBJ2-7, with 10 nucleotides matching TRBD1. After removal of 4 bases from V and 6 bases from J, the junction contained 9 bases not matched to a gene. Germline assignment: CDR1 MNHEY and CDR2 SMNVEV (reference sequence). CDR3 size: 15 residues. CDR3 amino acids: CASSSHGQGVSEQYF. As DNA, the CDR3 is TGTGCCAGCAGTTCTCACGGACAGGGGGTATCCGAGCAGTACTTC.

This clone was seen a handful of times. The chain links TRBV7-6 to TRBJ2-7; D might be TRBD2 (5 bases). V was pared by 0 bases and J by 5 bases, with 14 bases between. From germline, CDR1 is SGHVS and CDR2 FNYEAQ. The CDR3 has 15 residues. This CDR3 reads CASSLARAGMDEQYF. The CDR3, as DNA: TGTGCCAGCAGCTTAGCGCGGGCAGGTATGGACGAGCAGTACTTC.